This is a list of T cell receptor beta chains from one sample in a study of blood T cell repertoires in COVID-19. The protocol was immunoSEQ multiplex PCR, while the TCRdb copy is restricted to in-frame clones and leaves out a portion. The sample includes 150,000 to 200,000 clones, 86% of them seen just once. Sequencing used peripheral blood. Receptors were obtained from a woman in her twenties or thirties with active or convalescent COVID-19. The CDR3 runs from the conserved cysteine through the conserved F or W. A D gene is named only where the DNA matches it firmly. Clone size is shown for a subset of rows, as once, few, many or a class of expanded clone.

clone size: NA
D gene: NA
J gene: TRBJ2-2
V gene: TRBV19
CDR3 DNA: TGTGCCAGTGTGCGGGAAGCCGGGGAGCTGTTTTTT
CDR3 protein: CASVREAGELFF

clone size: NA
D gene: NA
J gene: TRBJ2-7
V gene: TRBV5-1
CDR3 DNA: TGCGCCAGCAGCCCCACAGGGAGCTCCTACGAGCAGTACTTC
CDR3 protein: CASSPTGSSYEQYF

clone size: NA
D gene: NA
J gene: TRBJ1-1
V gene: TRBV19
CDR3 DNA: TGTGCCAGTCAATCAGGGGCGGGGGGTACTGAAGCTTTCTTT
CDR3 protein: CASQSGAGGTEAFF

clone size: NA
D gene: NA
J gene: TRBJ2-5
V gene: TRBV2
CDR3 DNA: TGTGCCAGCAGTGAACCGTCACTAGAGACCCAGTACTTC
CDR3 protein: CASSEPSLETQYF

clone size: once
D gene: TRBD2
J gene: TRBJ2-1
V gene: TRBV6-4
CDR3 DNA: TGTGCCAGCAGTGCAACTAGCGGGGAATACAATGAGCAGTTCTTC
CDR3 protein: CASSATSGEYNEQFF

clone size: NA
D gene: TRBD2
J gene: TRBJ2-1
V gene: TRBV18
CDR3 DNA: TGTGCCAGCTCACTAGCGGGGGGCTACAATGAGCAGTTCTTC
CDR3 protein: CASSLAGGYNEQFF

clone size: NA
D gene: NA
J gene: TRBJ1-2
V gene: TRBV5-4
CDR3 DNA: TGTGCCAGCAGCTCTAACGGCAGGAACCTTAACTATGGCTACACCTTC
CDR3 protein: CASSSNGRNLNYGYTF

clone size: NA
D gene: NA
J gene: TRBJ1-3
V gene: TRBV29-1
CDR3 DNA: TGCAGCGTTGAAGATCCCGTTGGAAACACCATATATTTT
CDR3 protein: CSVEDPVGNTIYF

clone size: NA
D gene: TRBD1
J gene: TRBJ1-1
V gene: TRBV20-1
CDR3 DNA: TGCAGTGCTAGTGCGAGGGACAGGGGGCGAGTGAACACTGAAGCTTTCTTT
CDR3 protein: CSASARDRGRVNTEAFF

clone size: NA
D gene: TRBD2
J gene: TRBJ2-7
V gene: TRBV5-8
CDR3 DNA: TGTGCCAGCAGCTTGGGACTAGCGGGAGAGCAGTACTTC
CDR3 protein: CASSLGLAGEQYF

clone size: NA
D gene: NA
J gene: TRBJ1-1
V gene: TRBV19
CDR3 DNA: TGTGCCAGTACCTTAGGGCAGGGGTACACTGAAGCTTTCTTT
CDR3 protein: CASTLGQGYTEAFF

clone size: few
D gene: TRBD1
J gene: TRBJ1-2
V gene: TRBV6-5
CDR3 DNA: TGTGCCAGCAGCCCCCAGGACAGGGGGAACTATGGCTACACCTTC
CDR3 protein: CASSPQDRGNYGYTF

clone size: NA
D gene: NA
J gene: TRBJ1-1
V gene: TRBV28
CDR3 DNA: TGTGCCAGCAGTGATAGGACAGTGCCTTTCTTT
CDR3 protein: CASSDRTVPFF

clone size: NA
D gene: TRBD2
J gene: TRBJ2-2
V gene: TRBV15
CDR3 DNA: TGTGCCCCCCGGGGGACTAGCGGGGGGGAACCAAACACCGGGGAGCTGTTTTTT
CDR3 protein: CAPRGTSGGEPNTGELFF

clone size: NA
D gene: NA
J gene: TRBJ1-1
V gene: TRBV27
CDR3 DNA: TGTGCCAGCAGTGCCGAGGCAGGGCGGAGTGACACTGAAGCTTTCTTT
CDR3 protein: CASSAEAGRSDTEAFF

clone size: NA
D gene: NA
J gene: TRBJ1-2
V gene: TRBV20-1
CDR3 DNA: TGCAGTGCAACAGGGTTTGGCTACACCTTC
CDR3 protein: CSATGFGYTF

clone size: NA
D gene: TRBD2
J gene: TRBJ2-3
V gene: TRBV4-1
CDR3 DNA: TGCGCCAGCAGCCAAGATCCCCCCGGGGGGGGGCTTATAACAGATACGCAGTATTTT
CDR3 protein: CASSQDPPGGGLITDTQYF

clone size: NA
D gene: NA
J gene: TRBJ1-1
V gene: TRBV5-1
CDR3 DNA: TGCGCCAGCTCGGAGGCAACGGAGGGCACTGAAGCTTTCTTT
CDR3 protein: CASSEATEGTEAFF